This T cell receptor beta chain was recorded in a study of T cell repertoires in cytomegalovirus infection. Background on the study: Evidence of both CMV infection and a matching HLA type came from public TCR beta signatures. Study results and limitations: HLA-C-restricted CMV clonotypes gave the most frequent clonotype in two of eight donors. Summed public TCR beta family frequency identified CMV carriers bearing the relevant HLA.

MiXCR, applied by TCRdb to the reads, yields one record per CDR3 protein. The sample carries roughly 150,000 distinct CDR3 sequences, around 24% recorded once. Germline values: CDR1 MDHEN, CDR2 SYDVKM. J was trimmed by 4 bases and V by 4 bases; bases with no gene match: 2. This CDR3 contains 15 residues. This clonotype has only a few counts. Its antigen is undetermined. The chain carries TRBV28 and TRBJ2-3, with 13 bases matching TRBD2. This sequence was found in a human donor in good health (CMV status not recorded). Some clones in this sample may be carry-over from other donors' samples. The sequencing input was PBMCs. The CDR3 DNA reads TGTGCCAGCAGTTCGGGGACTAGCGGGGCAGATACGCAGTATTTT. Its protein product is CASSSGTSGADTQYF.